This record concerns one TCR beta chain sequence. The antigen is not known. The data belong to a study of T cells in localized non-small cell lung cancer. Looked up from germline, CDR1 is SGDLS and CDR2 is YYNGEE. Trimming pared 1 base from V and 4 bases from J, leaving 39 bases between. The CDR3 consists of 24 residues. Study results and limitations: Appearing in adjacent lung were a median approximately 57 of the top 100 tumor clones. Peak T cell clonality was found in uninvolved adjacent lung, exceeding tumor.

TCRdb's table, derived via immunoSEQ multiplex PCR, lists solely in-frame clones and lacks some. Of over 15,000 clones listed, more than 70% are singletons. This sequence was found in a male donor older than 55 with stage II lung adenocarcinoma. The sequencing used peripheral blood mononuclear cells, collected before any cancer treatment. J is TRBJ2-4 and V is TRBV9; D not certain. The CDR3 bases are TGTGCCAGCAGCGTACACGGTCCCATTTGCAAAGAAAAAACATTCAGGCAAAGAAAAAACATTCAGTACTTC. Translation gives CASSVHGPICKEKTFRQRKNIQYF.